In this sample, the clone carrying this T cell receptor (beta chain) turned up many times. J lost 5 bases, V lost 1 base, and 1 base had no gene match. The CDR3 is made up of 15 amino acids. Germline V lookup: CDR1 SGHTA, CDR2 FQGNSA. The sample belongs to a study of Graves' ophthalmopathy and Graves' hyperthyroidism. As the template, RNA transcripts were used to amplify TCR beta CDR3 regions. HTBI-primed RT-PCR formed the first round, and a multiplex PCR formed the second. MiXCR, applied by TCRdb to the multiplex PCR reads, yields one record per CDR3 protein. The repertoire includes around 340,000 distinct CDR3 sequences, roughly a sixth of them detected once, and 9% to 15% sits in the top ten.

The rearrangement uses TRBV7-2 and TRBJ2-1; TRBD2 agrees at 11 bases. The receptor comes from an adult man with Graves' ophthalmopathy. Sequenced material: peripheral blood. CDR3 residues: CASSLGLAGNNEQFF. DNA for the CDR3: TGTGCCAGCAGCTTAGGACTAGCGGGAAACAATGAGCAGTTCTTC.